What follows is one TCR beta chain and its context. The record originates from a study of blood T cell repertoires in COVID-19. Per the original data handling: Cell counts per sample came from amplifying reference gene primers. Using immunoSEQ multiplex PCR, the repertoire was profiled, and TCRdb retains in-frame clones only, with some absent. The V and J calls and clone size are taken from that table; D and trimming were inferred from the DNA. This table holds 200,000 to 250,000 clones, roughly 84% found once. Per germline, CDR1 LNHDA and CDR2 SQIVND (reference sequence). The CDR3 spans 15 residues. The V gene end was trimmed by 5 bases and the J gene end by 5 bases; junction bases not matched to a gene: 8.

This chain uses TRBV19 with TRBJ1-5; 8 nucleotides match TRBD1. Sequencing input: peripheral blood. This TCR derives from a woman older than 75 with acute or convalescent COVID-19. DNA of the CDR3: TGTGCCAGTAGTCCCGGACAGGGTTCGTATCAGCCCCAGCATTTT. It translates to CASSPGQGSYQPQHF.